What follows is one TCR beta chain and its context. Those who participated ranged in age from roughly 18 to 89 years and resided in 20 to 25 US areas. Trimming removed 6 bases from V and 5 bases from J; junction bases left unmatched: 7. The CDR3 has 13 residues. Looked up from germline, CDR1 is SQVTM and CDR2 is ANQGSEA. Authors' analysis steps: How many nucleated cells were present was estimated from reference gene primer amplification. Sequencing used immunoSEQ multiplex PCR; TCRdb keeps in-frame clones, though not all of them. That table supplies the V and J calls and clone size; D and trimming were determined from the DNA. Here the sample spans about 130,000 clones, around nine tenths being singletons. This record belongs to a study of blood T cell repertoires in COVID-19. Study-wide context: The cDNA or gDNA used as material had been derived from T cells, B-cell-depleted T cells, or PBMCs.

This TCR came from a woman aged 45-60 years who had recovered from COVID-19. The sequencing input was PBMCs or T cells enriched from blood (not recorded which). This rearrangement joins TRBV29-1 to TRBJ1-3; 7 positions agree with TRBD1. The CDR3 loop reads CSVAGTERNTIYF. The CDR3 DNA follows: TGCAGCGTGGCCGGGACAGAGCGAAACACCATATATTTT.